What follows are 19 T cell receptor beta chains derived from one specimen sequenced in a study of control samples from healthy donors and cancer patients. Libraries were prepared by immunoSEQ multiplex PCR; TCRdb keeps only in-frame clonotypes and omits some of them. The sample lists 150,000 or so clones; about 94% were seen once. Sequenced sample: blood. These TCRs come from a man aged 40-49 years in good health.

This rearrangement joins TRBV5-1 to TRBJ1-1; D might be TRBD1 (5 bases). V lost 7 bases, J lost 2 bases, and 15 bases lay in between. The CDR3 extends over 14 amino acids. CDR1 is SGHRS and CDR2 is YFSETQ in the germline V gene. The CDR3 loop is CASSSGDVNTEAFF. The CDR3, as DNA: TGCGCCAGCTCATCTGGGGACGTTAACACTGAAGCTTTCTTT. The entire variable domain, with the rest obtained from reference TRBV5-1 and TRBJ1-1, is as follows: KAGVTQTPRYLIKTRGQQVTLSCSPISGHRSVSWYQQTPGQGLQFLFEYFSETQRNKGNFPGRFSGRQFSNSRSEMNVSTLELGDSALYLCASSSGDVNTEAFFGQGTRLTVV.

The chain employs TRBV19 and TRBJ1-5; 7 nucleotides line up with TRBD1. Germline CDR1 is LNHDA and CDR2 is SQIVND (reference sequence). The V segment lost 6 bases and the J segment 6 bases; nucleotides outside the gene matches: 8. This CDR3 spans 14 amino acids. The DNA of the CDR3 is TGTGCCAGTAGACCGGGACAGTTTACTCAGCCCCAGCATTTT. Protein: CASRPGQFTQPQHF. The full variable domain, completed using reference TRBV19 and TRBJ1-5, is DGGITQSPKYLFRKEGQNVTLSCEQNLNHDAMYWYRQDPGQGLRLIYYSQIVNDFQKGDIAEGYSVSREKKESFPLTVTSAQKNPTAFYLCASRPGQFTQPQHFGDGTRLSIL.

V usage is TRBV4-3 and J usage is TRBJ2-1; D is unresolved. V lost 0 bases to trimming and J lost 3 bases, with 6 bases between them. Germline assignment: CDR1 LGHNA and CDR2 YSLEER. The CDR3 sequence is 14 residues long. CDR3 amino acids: CASSQERLYNEQFF. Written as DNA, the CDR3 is TGCGCCAGCAGCCAAGAGCGACTCTACAATGAGCAGTTCTTC.

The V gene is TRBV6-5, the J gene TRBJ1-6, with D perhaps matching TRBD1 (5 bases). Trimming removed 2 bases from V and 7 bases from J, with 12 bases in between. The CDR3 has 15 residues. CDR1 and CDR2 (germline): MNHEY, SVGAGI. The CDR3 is CASSYGRGLNSPLHF. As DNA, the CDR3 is TGTGCCAGCAGTTACGGCCGGGGACTGAATTCACCCCTCCACTTT.

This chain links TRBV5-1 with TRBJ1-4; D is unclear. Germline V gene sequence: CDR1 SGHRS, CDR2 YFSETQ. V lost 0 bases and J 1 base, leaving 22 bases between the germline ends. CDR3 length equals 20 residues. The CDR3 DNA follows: TGCGCCAGCAGCTTGGTTCTAGGCAAGCCCCTCTCTCAAACTAATGAAAAACTGTTTTTT. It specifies CASSLVLGKPLSQTNEKLFF.

CDR3 sequence: CASSWSPNTEAFF. The DNA of the CDR3 is TGTGCCAGCAGCTGGTCTCCGAACACTGAAGCTTTCTTT. The chain joins TRBV7-3 to TRBJ1-1; D gene unclear. V lost 4 bases and J 1 base, leaving 7 bases between the germline ends. Germline lookup yields CDR1 SGHTA and CDR2 FQGTGA. The CDR3 contains 13 residues.

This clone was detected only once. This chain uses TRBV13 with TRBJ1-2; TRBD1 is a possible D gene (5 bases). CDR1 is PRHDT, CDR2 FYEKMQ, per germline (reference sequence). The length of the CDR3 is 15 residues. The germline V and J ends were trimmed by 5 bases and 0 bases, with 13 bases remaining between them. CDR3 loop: CASSPIRGPNYGYTF. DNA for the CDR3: TGTGCCAGCAGCCCCATTCGGGGCCCTAACTATGGCTACACCTTC. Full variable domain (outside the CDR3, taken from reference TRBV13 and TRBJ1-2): AAGVIQSPRHLIKEKRETATLKCYPIPRHDTVYWYQQGPGQDPQFLISFYEKMQSDKGSIPDRFSAQQFSDYHSELNMSSLELGDSALYFCASSPIRGPNYGYTFGSGTRLTVV.

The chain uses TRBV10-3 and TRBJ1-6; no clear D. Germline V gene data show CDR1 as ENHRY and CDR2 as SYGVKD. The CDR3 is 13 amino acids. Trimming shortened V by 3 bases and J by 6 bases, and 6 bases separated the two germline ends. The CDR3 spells CAISEGINSPLHF. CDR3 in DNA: TGTGCCATCAGTGAAGGGATTAATTCACCCCTCCACTTT.

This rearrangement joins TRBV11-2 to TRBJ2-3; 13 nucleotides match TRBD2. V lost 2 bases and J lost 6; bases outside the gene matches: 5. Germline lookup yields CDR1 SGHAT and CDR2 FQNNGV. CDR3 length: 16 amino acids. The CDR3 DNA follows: TGTGCCAGCAGCTTACGACTAGCGGGGGGATTGGATACGCAGTATTTT. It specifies CASSLRLAGGLDTQYF.

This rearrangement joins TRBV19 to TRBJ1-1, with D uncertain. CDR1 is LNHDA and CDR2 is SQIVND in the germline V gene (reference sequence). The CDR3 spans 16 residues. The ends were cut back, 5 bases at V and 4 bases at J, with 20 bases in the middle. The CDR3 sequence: CASSLEGTGVRTEAFF. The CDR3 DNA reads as TGTGCCAGTAGTCTGGAGGGAACGGGAGTGCGCACTGAAGCTTTCTTT.

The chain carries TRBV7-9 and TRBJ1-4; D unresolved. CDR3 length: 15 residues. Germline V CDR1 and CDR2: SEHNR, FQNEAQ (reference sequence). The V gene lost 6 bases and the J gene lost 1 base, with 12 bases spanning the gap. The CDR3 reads CASRQGPRTNEKLFF. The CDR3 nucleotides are TGTGCCAGCAGACAAGGGCCGCGAACTAATGAAAAACTGTTTTTT.

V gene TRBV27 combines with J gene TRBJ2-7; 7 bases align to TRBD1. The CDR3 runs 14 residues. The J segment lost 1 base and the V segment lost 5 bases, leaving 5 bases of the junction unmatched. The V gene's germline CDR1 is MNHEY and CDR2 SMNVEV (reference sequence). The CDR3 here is CASSPRQGSYEQYF. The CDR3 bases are TGTGCCAGCAGTCCCCGACAGGGATCCTACGAGCAGTACTTC.

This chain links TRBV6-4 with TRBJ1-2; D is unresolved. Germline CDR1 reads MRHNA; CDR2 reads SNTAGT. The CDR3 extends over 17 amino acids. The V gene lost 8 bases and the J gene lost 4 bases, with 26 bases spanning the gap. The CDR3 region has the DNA TGTGCCAGCTCGGGGAGGAGAGGGAGTCCGCCTCTCTATGGCTACACCTTC. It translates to CASSGRRGSPPLYGYTF.

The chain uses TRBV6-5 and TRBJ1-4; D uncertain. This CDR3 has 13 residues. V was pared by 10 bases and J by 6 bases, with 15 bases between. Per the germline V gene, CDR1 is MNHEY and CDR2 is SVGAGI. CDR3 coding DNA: TGTGCCACCCTCGGGCATTGGGATGAAAAACTGTTTTTT. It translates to CATLGHWDEKLFF.

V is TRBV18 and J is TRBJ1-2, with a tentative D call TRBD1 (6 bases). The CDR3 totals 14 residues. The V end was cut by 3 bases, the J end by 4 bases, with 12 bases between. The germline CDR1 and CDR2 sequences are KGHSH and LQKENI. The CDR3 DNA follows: TGTGCCAGCTCACCGTTAGAGGGGGGCTATGGCTACACCTTC. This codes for CASSPLEGGYGYTF.

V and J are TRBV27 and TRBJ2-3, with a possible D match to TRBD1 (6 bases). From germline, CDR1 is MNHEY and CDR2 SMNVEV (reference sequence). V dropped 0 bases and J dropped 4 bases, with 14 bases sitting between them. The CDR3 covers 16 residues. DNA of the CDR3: TGTGCCAGCAGTTTATCGTGGGGAAAGGGGGCAGATACGCAGTATTTT. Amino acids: CASSLSWGKGADTQYF.

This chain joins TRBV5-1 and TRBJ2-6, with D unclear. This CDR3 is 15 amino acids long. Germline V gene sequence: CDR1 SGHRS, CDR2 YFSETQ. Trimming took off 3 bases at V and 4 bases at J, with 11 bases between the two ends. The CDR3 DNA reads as TGCGCCAGCAGCTCACAGACCGCAGGGGCCAACGTCCTGACTTTC. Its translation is CASSSQTAGANVLTF.

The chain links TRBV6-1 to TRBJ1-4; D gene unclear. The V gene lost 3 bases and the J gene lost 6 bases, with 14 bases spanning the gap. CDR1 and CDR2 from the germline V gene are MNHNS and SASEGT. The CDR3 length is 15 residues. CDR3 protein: CASSDEAYEYEKLFF. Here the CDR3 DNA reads TGTGCCAGCAGTGATGAGGCCTACGAATATGAAAAACTGTTTTTT.

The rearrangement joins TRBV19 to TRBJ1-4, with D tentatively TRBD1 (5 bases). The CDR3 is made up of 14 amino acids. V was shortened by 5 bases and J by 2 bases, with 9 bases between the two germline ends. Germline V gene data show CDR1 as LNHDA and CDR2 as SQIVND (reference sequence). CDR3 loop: CASSWTSTNEKLFF. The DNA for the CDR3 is TGTGCCAGTAGTTGGACATCGACTAATGAAAAACTGTTTTTT. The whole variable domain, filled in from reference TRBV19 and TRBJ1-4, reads DGGITQSPKYLFRKEGQNVTLSCEQNLNHDAMYWYRQDPGQGLRLIYYSQIVNDFQKGDIAEGYSVSREKKESFPLTVTSAQKNPTAFYLCASSWTSTNEKLFFGSGTQLSVL.